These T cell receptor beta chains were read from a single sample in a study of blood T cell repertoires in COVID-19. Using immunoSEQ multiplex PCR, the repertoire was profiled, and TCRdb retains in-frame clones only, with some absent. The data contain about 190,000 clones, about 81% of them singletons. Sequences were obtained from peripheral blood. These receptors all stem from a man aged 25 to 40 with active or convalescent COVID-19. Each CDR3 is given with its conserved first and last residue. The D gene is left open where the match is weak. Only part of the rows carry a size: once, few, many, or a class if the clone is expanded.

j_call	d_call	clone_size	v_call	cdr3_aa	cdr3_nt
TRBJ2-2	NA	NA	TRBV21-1	CASSKAPLFPGQGDTGELFF	TGTGCCAGCAGCAAAGCGCCCCTCTTTCCGGGACAGGGTGACACCGGGGAGCTGTTTTTT
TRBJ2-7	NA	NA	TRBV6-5	CASSSAYEQYF	TGTGCCAGCAGTTCGGCCTACGAGCAGTACTTC
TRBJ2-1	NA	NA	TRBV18	CASSPPGNRELAEQFF	TGTGCCAGCTCACCACCGGGGAACAGGGAATTGGCTGAGCAGTTCTTC
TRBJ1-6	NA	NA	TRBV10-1	CASFSEGPGHRNSPLHF	TGCGCCAGCTTTTCGGAGGGTCCAGGTCATAGGAATTCACCCCTCCACTTT
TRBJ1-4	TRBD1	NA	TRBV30	CAWSRGHHEKLFF	TGTGCCTGGAGTAGGGGGCATCATGAAAAACTGTTTTTT
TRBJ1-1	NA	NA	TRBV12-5	CASGLPGTEAFF	TGTGCTAGTGGACTTCCCGGCACTGAAGCTTTCTTT
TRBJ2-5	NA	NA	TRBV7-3	CASSLNGGQETQYF	TGTGCCAGCAGCTTAAACGGCGGCCAAGAGACCCAGTACTTC
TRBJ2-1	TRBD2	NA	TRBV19	CASSWLAGGRNEQFF	TGTGCCAGTAGTTGGTTAGCGGGAGGACGCAATGAGCAGTTCTTC
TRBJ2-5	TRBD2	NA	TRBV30	CALGTSGRRMQETQYF	TGTGCCTTGGGGACTAGCGGGAGGAGGATGCAAGAGACCCAGTACTTC
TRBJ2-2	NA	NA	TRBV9	CASSVGGTGELFF	TGTGCCAGCAGCGTCGGGGGTACCGGGGAGCTGTTTTTT
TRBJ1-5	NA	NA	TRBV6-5	CASKPASNQPQHF	TGTGCCAGCAAACCCGCGAGCAATCAGCCCCAGCATTTT
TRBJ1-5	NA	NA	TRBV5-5	CASRMEGFDWDQPQHF	TGTGCCAGCAGAATGGAGGGGTTTGATTGGGATCAGCCCCAGCATTTT
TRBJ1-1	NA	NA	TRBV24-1	CATSDWGSLEAFF	TGTGCCACCAGTGATTGGGGCAGTCTTGAAGCTTTCTTT
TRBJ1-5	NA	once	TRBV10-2	CASSESFGQPQHF	TGCGCCAGCAGTGAGTCCTTCGGGCAGCCCCAGCATTTT
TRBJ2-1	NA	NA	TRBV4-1	CASSLMMRRPHGANEQFF	TGCGCCAGCAGCCTAATGATGCGGAGACCCCATGGAGCCAATGAGCAGTTCTTC
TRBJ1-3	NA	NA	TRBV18	CASSPGTTGNTIYF	TGTGCCAGCTCACCCGGGACTACTGGAAACACCATATATTTT
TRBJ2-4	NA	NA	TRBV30	CAWGRGTNKNIQYF	TGTGCCTGGGGAAGGGGGACTAACAAAAACATTCAGTACTTC
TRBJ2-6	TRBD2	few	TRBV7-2	CASSLVRLAGTSGANVLTF	TGTGCCAGCAGCTTAGTCAGGCTAGCGGGGACCTCTGGGGCCAACGTCCTGACTTTC
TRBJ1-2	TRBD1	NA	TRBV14	CASSLGTGTYGYTF	TGTGCCAGCAGCCTAGGGACAGGGACCTATGGCTACACCTTC
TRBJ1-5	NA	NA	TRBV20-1	CSASSGGNQPQHF	TGCAGTGCTAGTTCCGGGGGCAATCAGCCCCAGCATTTT
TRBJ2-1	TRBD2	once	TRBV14	CASSRSAFFGLAGLNEQFF	TGTGCCAGCAGCCGTTCTGCCTTCTTCGGGCTAGCGGGACTCAATGAGCAGTTCTTC
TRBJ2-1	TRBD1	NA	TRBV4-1	CASSQPGTGLYEQFF	TGCGCCAGCAGCCAACCAGGGACAGGGCTCTATGAGCAGTTCTTC
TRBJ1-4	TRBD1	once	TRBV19	CASHRGRLEKLFF	TGTGCCAGTCACAGGGGGCGTCTTGAAAAACTGTTTTTT
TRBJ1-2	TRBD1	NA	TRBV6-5	CASSYRPGGYGYTF	TGTGCCAGCAGTTACCGTCCAGGGGGCTATGGCTACACCTTC
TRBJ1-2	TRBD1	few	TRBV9	CASSVGMTGARGYTF	TGTGCCAGCAGCGTAGGGATGACAGGGGCGCGAGGCTACACCTTC
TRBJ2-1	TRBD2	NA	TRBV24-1	CATSDLSGTRYNEQFF	TGTGCCACCAGTGATTTGAGCGGGACCCGTTACAATGAGCAGTTCTTC
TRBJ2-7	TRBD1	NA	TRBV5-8	CASSSFRDSSYEQYF	TGTGCCAGCAGCTCCTTCCGGGACAGCTCCTACGAGCAGTACTTC
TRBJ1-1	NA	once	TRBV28	CASTYHAEAFF	TGTGCCAGCACCTACCACGCTGAAGCTTTCTTT
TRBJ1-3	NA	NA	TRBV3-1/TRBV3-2	CASSRQVQNTIYF	TGTGCCAGCAGCCGACAGGTTCAGAACACCATATATTTT
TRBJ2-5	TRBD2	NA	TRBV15	CATSEGGAQETQYF	TGTGCCACCAGCGAGGGAGGGGCCCAAGAGACCCAGTACTTC
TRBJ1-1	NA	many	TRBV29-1	CSAPGMNTEAFF	TGCAGCGCCCCGGGGATGAACACTGAAGCTTTCTTT
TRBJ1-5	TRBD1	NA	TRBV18	CASSPPGQGGQPQHF	TGTGCCAGCTCACCACCGGGACAGGGAGGCCAGCCCCAGCATTTT
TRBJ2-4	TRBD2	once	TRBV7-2	CASSMTSLAKNIQYF	TGTGCCAGCAGTATGACTAGCCTCGCCAAAAACATTCAGTACTTC
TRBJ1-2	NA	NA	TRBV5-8	CASSLEIQVPGYTF	TGTGCCAGCAGCTTGGAGATCCAGGTCCCCGGCTACACCTTC
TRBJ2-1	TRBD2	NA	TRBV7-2	CASSLAGLASYEQFF	TGTGCCAGCAGCTTAGCGGGACTAGCGAGTTATGAGCAGTTCTTC
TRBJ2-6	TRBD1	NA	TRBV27	CASSLGTDGANVLTF	TGTGCCAGCAGTCTAGGGACAGATGGGGCCAACGTCCTGACTTTC
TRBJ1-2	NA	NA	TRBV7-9	CASSLGPGGEGPNYGYTF	TGTGCCAGCAGCTTAGGACCTGGTGGGGAGGGACCTAACTATGGCTACACCTTC
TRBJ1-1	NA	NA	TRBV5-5	CASIRGNTEAFF	TGTGCCAGCATAAGGGGGAACACTGAAGCTTTCTTT
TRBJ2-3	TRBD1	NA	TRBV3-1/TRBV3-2	CASSQDLGQGGDTQYF	TGTGCCAGCAGCCAAGATTTGGGACAGGGGGGGGATACGCAGTATTTT
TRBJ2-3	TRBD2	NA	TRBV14	CASSQVMSGRYTDTQYF	TGTGCCAGCAGCCAAGTCATGAGCGGGAGGTACACAGATACGCAGTATTTT
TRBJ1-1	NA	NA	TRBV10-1	CASSESGRGPSEAFF	TGCGCCAGCAGTGAGTCGGGGAGGGGCCCATCTGAAGCTTTCTTT
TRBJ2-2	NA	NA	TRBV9	CASSVVGATGELFF	TGTGCCAGCAGCGTAGTAGGGGCCACCGGGGAGCTGTTTTTT
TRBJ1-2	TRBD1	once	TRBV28	CASRSGQGWHYGYTF	TGTGCCAGCAGATCGGGACAGGGGTGGCACTATGGCTACACCTTC
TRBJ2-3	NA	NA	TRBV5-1	CASSLDLMRDSSTDTQYF	TGCGCCAGCAGCTTGGACTTAATGCGGGACAGTTCCACAGATACGCAGTATTTT
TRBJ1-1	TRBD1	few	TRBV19	CASYTGGPNTEAFF	TGTGCCAGTTATACAGGGGGCCCGAACACTGAAGCTTTCTTT
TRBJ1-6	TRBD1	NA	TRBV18	CASSRDRDGSPLHF	TGTGCCAGCTCACGAGACAGGGATGGTTCACCCCTCCACTTT